The 11 T cell receptor beta chains below all came from one sample that was sequenced in a study of human T cells and chemical hapten exposure. The time point denotes: patch test 2, 6 weeks after DPC sensitization. Treatment of the sample: therapeutic diphenylcyclopropenone sensitization with weekly scalp DPC. TCRdb analysed the RACE reads with MiXCR anew, one entry per CDR3 protein. The table shows some 88,000 distinct CDR3 sequences, with 8% to 13% occurring only once. The sequenced sample was whole blood, obtained in connection with sensitization to the hapten diphenylcyclopropenone (DPC). These receptors were collected from a man between 40 and 49 years old with alopecia areata. Some clones in this sample may be carry-over from other donors' samples.

CDR3 protein: CASSLQGLEAFF. CDR3 nucleotides: TGTGCCAGCAGCTTGCAGGGTCTGGAAGCTTTCTTT. The chain carries TRBV11-2 and TRBJ1-1; TRBD1 might be the D (5 bases). The CDR3 sequence is 12 residues long. With 3 bases removed from V and 8 bases from J, the gap between germline ends came to 10 bases. In germline, CDR1 is SGHAT, CDR2 FQNNGV. The full variable domain, in which reference TRBV11-2 and TRBJ1-1 provide the parts outside the CDR3, is EAGVAQSPRYKIIEKRQSVAFWCNPISGHATLYWYQQILGQGPKLLIQFQNNGVVDDSQLPKDRFSAERLKGVDSTLKIQPAKLEDSAVYLCASSLQGLEAFFGQGTRLTVV.

This clonotype was detected only a few times. In nucleotides, the CDR3 is TGTGCCACCGGAGGCCGAGGTGGGACAGATACGCAGTATTTT. Protein sequence: CATGGRGGTDTQYF. This chain joins TRBV24-1 and TRBJ2-3; tentatively, D is TRBD2 (5 bases). The germline gives CDR1 KGHDR, CDR2 SFDVKD. This CDR3 comprises 14 residues. V lost 9 bases to trimming and J lost 3 bases, with 15 bases between them.

This clonotype has at least ten counts. The J gene is TRBJ2-7, the V gene TRBV5-1, with TRBD2 matching 9 bases. In germline, CDR1 is SGHRS, CDR2 YFSETQ. The CDR3 covers 15 residues. V shed 4 bases and J 0 bases; nucleotides not matched to a gene: 5. CDR3 amino acids: CASSPDSGSSYEQYF. In DNA, the CDR3 is TGCGCCAGCAGCCCCGATAGCGGGAGCTCCTACGAGCAGTACTTC.

The chain joins TRBV30 to TRBJ1-4, with 7 bases aligning to TRBD1. V shed 0 bases and J 6 bases; nucleotides not matched to a gene: 7. There are 15 residues in the CDR3. CDR1 and CDR2 (germline): GTSNPN, SVGIG (reference sequence). CDR3 loop: CAWSVLGQGDEKLFF. The CDR3, as DNA: TGTGCCTGGAGTGTACTCGGGCAGGGGGATGAAAAACTGTTTTTT.

This clonotype was counted a few times. This chain's CDR3 is CASRSTSGRAGTDTQYF. CDR3 DNA: TGTGCCAGCAGGTCGACTAGCGGGAGGGCTGGCACAGATACGCAGTATTTT. This sequence joins TRBV7-2 and TRBJ2-3; 14 positions agree with TRBD2. Trimming cost V 6 bases and J 1 base; bases outside gene matches: 6. CDR1 and CDR2 from the germline V gene are SGHTA and FQGNSA. The CDR3 runs to 17 residues.

This clonotype was observed a few times. V gene TRBV10-3 combines with J gene TRBJ2-5, with D unresolved. The CDR3 spans 15 residues. V dropped 2 bases and J dropped 1 base, with 11 bases sitting between them. Per germline, CDR1 ENHRY and CDR2 SYGVKD. The CDR3: CAISEPDPTQETQYF. CDR3 coding DNA: TGTGCCATCAGTGAGCCGGACCCTACCCAAGAGACCCAGTACTTC.

The CDR3 protein is CASSKSGFQETQYF. As DNA, the CDR3 is TGTGCCAGCAGTAAATCGGGGTTCCAAGAGACCCAGTACTTC. The chain uses TRBV12-3 or TRBV12-4 and TRBJ2-5, with a possible D match to TRBD2 (5 bases). Trimming stripped 5 bases from V and 1 base from J, with 11 bases between. This CDR3 spans 14 amino acids.

In its sample, this clonotype was seen a few times. The V call is TRBV6-5, the J call TRBJ2-7; a possible D gene is TRBD2 (6 bases). With 6 bases removed from V and 1 base from J, the gap between germline ends came to 13 bases. This CDR3 is built from 14 residues. Per the germline V gene, CDR1 is MNHEY and CDR2 is SVGAGI. The chain's CDR3 is CASRSRRESYEQYV. CDR3 bases: TGTGCCAGCAGAAGCCGACGGGAGTCCTACGAGCAGTACGTC.

This clonotype was seen at least ten times. This chain uses TRBV7-2 with TRBJ2-2; D possibly corresponds to TRBD1 (6 bases). With 5 bases removed from V and 7 bases from J, the gap between germline ends came to 14 bases. CDR3 length: 14 amino acids. Germline V gene data show CDR1 as SGHTA and CDR2 as FQGNSA. CDR3: CASSKQGPGGELFF. The CDR3 nucleotides are TGTGCCAGCAGCAAACAGGGACCGGGCGGGGAGCTGTTTTTT.

In its sample, this clonotype was seen many times. This chain joins TRBV4-3 and TRBJ1-2; D is possibly TRBD1 (5 bases). The CDR3 totals 16 residues. Germline V gives CDR1 LGHNA, CDR2 YSLEER. Trimming removed 0 bases from V and 7 bases from J, with 18 bases in between. The CDR3 spells CASSQDRVVGGSGYTF. The DNA of the CDR3 is TGCGCCAGCAGCCAAGATCGGGTAGTCGGGGGAAGTGGCTACACCTTC.

This clonotype came up a few times. The rearrangement joins TRBV27 to TRBJ2-3; 7 bases fit TRBD2. CDR3 length equals 16 residues. The germline gives CDR1 MNHEY, CDR2 SMNVEV (reference sequence). V dropped 6 bases and J dropped 0; count of bases not matched to a gene: 9. The CDR3: CASSLLAATSTDTQYF. The CDR3 nucleotides are TGTGCCAGCAGCTTGCTAGCGGCCACTAGCACAGATACGCAGTATTTT.